The 30 T cell receptor beta chains in this list originate from one sample, sequenced in a study of OX40 agonist ivuxolimab in advanced cancers. The table came from immunoSEQ multiplex PCR; TCRdb's copy has only in-frame clones and leaves some out. The table records 45,000 or so clones, 80% of them present only once. The material was CD4+ or CD8+ T cells sorted from blood, obtained in a trial of the OX40 agonist ivuxolimab. The receptors were sampled from an adult with an advanced solid tumor such as melanoma, head and neck, liver or kidney cancer.

The chain couples TRBV28 to TRBJ1-3, with 7 bases lining up with TRBD1. This CDR3 is 16 amino acids long. CDR1 is MDHEN and CDR2 is SYDVKM in the germline V gene. Trimming took 5 bases from V and 4 from J; bases not matched to a gene: 11. The DNA for the CDR3 is TGTGCCAGCAGTCCCAGCCGACAGGGCACCGGAAACACCATATATTTT. It specifies CASSPSRQGTGNTIYF.

J is TRBJ2-7 and V is TRBV9; D possibly corresponds to TRBD2 (7 bases). V lost 0 bases to trimming and J lost 6 bases, with 16 bases between them. This CDR3 comprises 15 residues. In germline, CDR1 is SGDLS, CDR2 YYNGEE. CDR3 in amino acids: CASSVGGRGGSEQYF. CDR3 nucleotide sequence: TGTGCCAGCAGCGTAGGTGGCAGGGGAGGGAGCGAGCAGTACTTC.

J is TRBJ1-4 and V is TRBV9; tentatively, D is TRBD1 (5 bases). This CDR3 spans 14 amino acids. V was shortened by 3 bases and J by 7 bases, with 13 bases between the two germline ends. Germline CDR1 SGDLS, CDR2 YYNGEE. The CDR3 here is CASSADSYGEKLFF. The CDR3 DNA reads TGTGCCAGCAGCGCTGACAGCTATGGTGAAAAACTGTTTTTT.

This chain links TRBV6-4 with TRBJ1-5; D uncertain. The V gene's germline CDR1 is MRHNA and CDR2 SNTAGT. The CDR3 runs 14 residues. V lost 3 bases, J lost 6 bases, and 12 bases lay in between. The chain's CDR3 is CASSEPRRGQPQHF. CDR3 nucleotide sequence: TGTGCCAGCAGTGAGCCGCGACGGGGTCAGCCCCAGCATTTT.

This chain joins TRBV4-3 and TRBJ1-2; D is undetermined. V lost 4 bases and J 6 bases, leaving 12 bases between the germline ends. The germline gives CDR1 LGHNA, CDR2 YSLEER. This CDR3 is built from 13 residues. The CDR3 nucleotides are TGCGCCAGCAGCCCTGGACCGGGAAATGGCTACACCTTC. Translated, it gives CASSPGPGNGYTF.

This chain connects TRBV7-9 to TRBJ1-2; D ambiguous. Trimming removed 0 bases at V and 8 bases at J, with 13 bases between. The CDR3 spans 14 residues. Germline CDR1 is SEHNR and CDR2 is FQNEAQ (reference sequence). CDR3 region: CASSLASASYGYTF. In nucleotides, the CDR3 is TGTGCCAGCAGCTTAGCTTCAGCCTCTTACGGCTACACCTTC.

This chain connects TRBV7-9 to TRBJ1-2; D not resolved. Trimming left V 3 bases short and J 6 bases short, with 11 bases between. CDR3 length: 13 amino acids. Germline V gene sequence: CDR1 SEHNR, CDR2 FQNEAQ (reference sequence). The CDR3 is CASSFSQANGYTF. The CDR3 DNA reads TGTGCCAGCAGCTTTAGCCAGGCTAATGGCTACACCTTC.

As concerns this clone: The same CDR3 can be traced to other DNA sequences in this sample. V and J are TRBV7-3 and TRBJ1-2; 7 bases match TRBD1. After removal of 0 bases from V and 6 bases from J, the junction contained 7 bases not matched to a gene. CDR1 and CDR2 (germline): SGHTA, FQGTGA. There are 15 residues in the CDR3. The CDR3 nucleotides read TGTGCCAGCAGCTTAACCCCAGACAGGGTGCATGGCTACACCTTC. Its protein is CASSLTPDRVHGYTF.

The chain links TRBV27 to TRBJ1-1; a weak D match, TRBD1 (6 bases). Germline V gene sequence: CDR1 MNHEY, CDR2 SMNVEV (reference sequence). The CDR3 spans 13 residues. The germline V and J ends were trimmed by 6 bases and 1 base, with 9 bases remaining between them. The CDR3 DNA is TGTGCCAGCAGGGGACAAGCGAACACTGAAGCTTTCTTT. Translated, it gives CASRGQANTEAFF.

This clone was seen more than once but under ten times. The chain has TRBV6-1 and TRBJ2-5; D is possibly TRBD1 or TRBD2 (6 bases each). V was cut by 2 bases and J by 9 bases, with 16 bases left in between. The CDR3 totals 14 residues. Germline assignment: CDR1 MNHNS and CDR2 SASEGT. DNA for the CDR3: TGTGCCAGCAGTGAAAGGGGGGAAAAATTCGCCCAGTACTTC. This codes for CASSERGEKFAQYF.

The V gene is TRBV6-4, the J gene TRBJ2-7; no definite D call. The CDR3 length is 13 residues. Trimming left V 6 bases short and J 7 bases short, with 16 bases between. Germline V CDR1 and CDR2: MRHNA, SNTAGT. The CDR3 reads CASSYTQATEQYF. DNA of the CDR3: TGTGCCAGCAGCTATACCCAAGCAACGGAGCAGTACTTC.

The J gene is TRBJ2-7, the V gene TRBV6-5; D is ambiguous. Trimming took off 4 bases at V and 7 bases at J, with 11 bases between the two ends. From germline, CDR1 is MNHEY and CDR2 SVGAGI. CDR3 length: 12 amino acids. The DNA of the CDR3 is TGTGCCAGCAGTTTGACCCAAAAGGAGCAGTACTTC. It specifies CASSLTQKEQYF.

This chain uses TRBV2 with TRBJ2-5; 8 bases are a match to TRBD1. CDR1 and CDR2 from the germline V gene are SNHLY and FYNNEI. V dropped 8 bases and J dropped 4; count of bases not matched to a gene: 3. This CDR3 is built from 12 residues. CDR3 sequence (DNA): TGTGCCAGCTCCGGGACAGGAGAGACCCAGTACTTC. Its translation is CASSGTGETQYF.

This chain links TRBV7-2 with TRBJ2-1; 9 bases map to TRBD2. The CDR3 length is 19 residues. Per germline, CDR1 SGHTA and CDR2 FQGNSA. Trimming cost V 3 bases and J 7 bases; bases outside gene matches: 19. This CDR3 is CASSFLWAGGGSSANEQFF. For the CDR3, the DNA is TGTGCCAGCAGCTTTTTGTGGGCGGGAGGGGGCTCTAGTGCGAATGAGCAGTTCTTC. Looking up the rest from reference TRBV7-2 and TRBJ2-1 gives the full variable domain: GAGVSQSPSNKVTEKGKDVELRCDPISGHTALYWYRQSLGQGLEFLIYFQGNSAPDKSGLPSDRFSAERTGGSVSTLTIQRTQQEDSAVYLCASSFLWAGGGSSANEQFFGPGTRLTVL.

The chain carries TRBV5-4 and TRBJ1-2; the match to TRBD1 covers 7 bases. Per the germline V gene, CDR1 is SGHNT and CDR2 is YYREEE (reference sequence). The CDR3 runs 14 residues. The ends lost 3 bases at V and 0 bases at J; junction bases unmatched: 2. CDR3 protein: CASSSGQTNYGYTF. In DNA, the CDR3 is TGTGCCAGCAGCTCGGGACAGACTAACTATGGCTACACCTTC.

The chain combines TRBV28 with TRBJ2-7; D possibly matches TRBD1 or TRBD2 (5 bases each). With 6 bases removed from V and 1 base from J, the gap between germline ends came to 13 bases. Germline lookup yields CDR1 MDHEN and CDR2 SYDVKM. The CDR3 runs 14 residues. The CDR3 nucleotides read TGTGCCAGCAGGTGGGCAGAGGGGTCCTACGAGCAGTACTTC. As protein: CASRWAEGSYEQYF.

J is TRBJ2-1 and V is TRBV6-6; TRBD1 or TRBD2 may be the D gene (5 bases each). Germline CDR1 and CDR2: MNHNY and SVGAGI (reference sequence). Trimming shortened V by 0 bases and J by 5 bases, and 14 bases separated the two germline ends. The CDR3 is 16 residues long. CDR3 protein: CASSYSTPGRDNEQFF. For the CDR3, the DNA is TGTGCCAGCAGTTACTCGACGCCAGGGCGGGACAATGAGCAGTTCTTC.

V and J are TRBV5-8 and TRBJ1-6; D is perhaps TRBD1 (6 bases). The CDR3 sequence is 16 residues long. Germline lookup yields CDR1 SGHTS and CDR2 YDEGEE. V was cut by 4 bases and J by 1 base, with 12 bases left in between. CDR3 in amino acids: CASSPTGFSYNSPLHF. The DNA of the CDR3 is TGTGCCAGCAGCCCAACAGGGTTTTCCTATAATTCACCCCTCCACTTT. Full variable domain (outside the CDR3, taken from reference TRBV5-8 and TRBJ1-6): EAGVTQSPTHLIKTRGQQATLRCSPISGHTSVYWYQQALGLGLQFLLWYDEGEERNRGNFPPRFSGRQFPNYSSELNVNALELEDSALYLCASSPTGFSYNSPLHFGNGTRLTVT.

The J gene is TRBJ2-1, the V gene TRBV20-1, with D perhaps assigned TRBD1 or TRBD2 (5 bases each). The germline V and J ends were trimmed by 5 bases and 9 bases, with 8 bases remaining between them. CDR3 length: 10 amino acids. The germline V gene encodes CDR1 DFQATT and CDR2 SNEGSKA (reference sequence). This CDR3 reads CSAGGVEQFF. The DNA for the CDR3 is TGCAGTGCTGGGGGTGTTGAGCAGTTCTTC.

J is TRBJ1-1 and V is TRBV30; 7 bases match TRBD1. The V gene end was trimmed by 5 bases and the J gene end by 0 bases; junction bases not matched to a gene: 3. The CDR3 length is 13 residues. The germline gives CDR1 GTSNPN, CDR2 SVGIG (reference sequence). CDR3 sequence: CAWDRVLNTEAFF. DNA for the CDR3: TGTGCCTGGGACAGGGTTCTGAACACTGAAGCTTTCTTT.

This clone was counted a single time. The genes are TRBV9 and TRBJ1-4; D may be TRBD1 (6 bases). CDR1 and CDR2 from the germline V gene are SGDLS and YYNGEE. Trimming removed 4 bases from V and 8 bases from J, with 15 bases in between. The CDR3 length is 14 residues. CDR3 coding DNA: TGTGCCAGCAGCCTCACCCCGGGACAAGAAAAACTGTTTTTT. Translating gives CASSLTPGQEKLFF.

The chain combines TRBV5-6 with TRBJ1-5, with D possibly TRBD1 on 5 matching bases. The germline gives CDR1 SGHDT, CDR2 YYEEEE. The CDR3 has 17 amino acids. V was shortened by 0 bases and J by 6 bases, with 19 bases between the two germline ends. The CDR3, as DNA: TGTGCCAGCAGCTTGGGGTTCGGGGGAGGTAGGGGTCAGCCCCAGCATTTT. Its translation is CASSLGFGGGRGQPQHF.

This CDR3 is CASSGGQLGGYTF. In DNA form, the CDR3 reads TGTGCCAGCAGTGGGGGACAGTTGGGAGGCTACACCTTC. V usage is TRBV6-5 and J usage is TRBJ1-2; 7 bases are a match to TRBD1. The CDR3 totals 13 residues. The junction had 8 bases not matched to a gene; V was cut back by 5 bases and J by 8 bases. Germline lookup yields CDR1 MNHEY and CDR2 SVGAGI.

The gene calls are TRBV30 and TRBJ2-6; no firm D call. CDR3 length equals 14 residues. V gave up 0 bases and J gave up 2 bases, with 5 bases separating them. Per the germline V gene, CDR1 is GTSNPN and CDR2 is SVGIG (reference sequence). CDR3 region: CAWSVRAGANVLTF. CDR3 sequence (DNA): TGTGCCTGGAGTGTAAGGGCTGGGGCCAACGTCCTGACTTTC.

The rearrangement joins TRBV27 to TRBJ1-3, with 7 bases fitting TRBD1. V lost 3 bases and J lost 2; bases outside the gene matches: 4. This CDR3 has 15 residues. The V gene's germline CDR1 is MNHEY and CDR2 SMNVEV (reference sequence). CDR3 coding DNA: TGTGCCAGCAGTTTGACAGGGCTCCCTGGAAACACCATATATTTT. As protein: CASSLTGLPGNTIYF.

The V call is TRBV7-2, the J call TRBJ1-6, with D perhaps TRBD1 (6 bases). The V end was cut by 4 bases, the J end by 9 bases, with 16 bases between. This CDR3 region has 15 residues. CDR1 is SGHTA, CDR2 FQGNSA, per germline. CDR3 DNA sequence: TGTGCCAGCAGCTCAAGACAGGTCGGGAGTTCACCCCTCCACTTT. Encoded protein: CASSSRQVGSSPLHF.

J is TRBJ2-3 and V is TRBV19; D tentatively reads TRBD1 or TRBD2 (5 bases each). Germline values: CDR1 LNHDA, CDR2 SQIVND (reference sequence). The CDR3 runs to 16 residues. Trimming stripped 1 base from V and 3 bases from J, with 14 bases between. The CDR3 here is CASSIAGPSRTDTQYF. CDR3 nucleotide sequence: TGTGCCAGTAGTATAGCGGGACCGTCGAGGACAGATACGCAGTATTTT.

This clone was detected only once. V and J are TRBV9 and TRBJ2-1, with D possibly being TRBD2 (7 bases). The CDR3 runs 16 residues. The ends were cut back, 0 bases at V and 8 bases at J, with 18 bases in the middle. Looked up from germline, CDR1 is SGDLS and CDR2 is YYNGEE. The chain's CDR3 is CASSVGMVRGRDEQFF. For the CDR3, the DNA is TGTGCCAGCAGCGTAGGGATGGTGCGGGGGCGGGATGAGCAGTTCTTC.

The table lists this clone with a count of one. The chain has TRBV4-3 and TRBJ1-3; 10 nucleotides match TRBD1. CDR3 length: 17 amino acids. In germline, CDR1 is LGHNA, CDR2 YSLEER. With 0 bases clipped from V and 4 bases from J, the junction kept 6 bases outside the gene matches. Here the CDR3 reads CASSQDPGQGFGNTIYF. CDR3 DNA: TGCGCCAGCAGCCAAGATCCGGGACAGGGGTTCGGAAACACCATATATTTT.

The chain recombines TRBV5-1 with TRBJ2-1, with 7 positions matching TRBD2. The germline V gene encodes CDR1 SGHRS and CDR2 YFSETQ. The CDR3 spans 13 residues. After removal of 0 bases from V and 7 bases from J, the junction contained 1 base not matched to a gene. DNA of the CDR3: TGCGCCAGCAGCTTGGGCGGGAGTAATGAGCAGTTCTTC. This codes for CASSLGGSNEQFF.